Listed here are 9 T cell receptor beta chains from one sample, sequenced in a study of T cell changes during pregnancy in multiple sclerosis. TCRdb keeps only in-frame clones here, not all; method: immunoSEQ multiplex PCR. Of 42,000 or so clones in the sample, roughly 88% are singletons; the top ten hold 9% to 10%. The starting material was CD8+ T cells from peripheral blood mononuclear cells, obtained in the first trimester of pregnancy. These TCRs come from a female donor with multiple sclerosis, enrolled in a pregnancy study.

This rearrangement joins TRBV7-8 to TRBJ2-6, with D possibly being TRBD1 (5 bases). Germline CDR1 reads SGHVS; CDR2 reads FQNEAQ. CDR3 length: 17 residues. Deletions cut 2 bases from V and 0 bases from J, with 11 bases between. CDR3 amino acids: CASSLFQGLSGANVLTF. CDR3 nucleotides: TGTGCCAGCAGCTTATTCCAGGGCCTCTCTGGGGCCAACGTCCTGACTTTC. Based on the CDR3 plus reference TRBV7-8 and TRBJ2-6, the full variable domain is GAGVSQSPRYKVAKRGQDVALRCDPISGHVSLFWYQQALGQGPEFLTYFQNEAQLDKSGLPSDRFFAERPEGSVSTLKIQRTQQEDSAVYLCASSLFQGLSGANVLTFGAGSRLTVL.

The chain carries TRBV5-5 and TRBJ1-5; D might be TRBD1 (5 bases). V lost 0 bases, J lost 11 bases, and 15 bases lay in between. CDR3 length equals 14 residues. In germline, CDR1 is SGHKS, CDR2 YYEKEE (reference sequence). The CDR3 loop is CASSLAQGNNAQHF. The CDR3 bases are TGTGCCAGCAGCTTGGCTCAGGGCAATAACGCCCAGCATTTT.

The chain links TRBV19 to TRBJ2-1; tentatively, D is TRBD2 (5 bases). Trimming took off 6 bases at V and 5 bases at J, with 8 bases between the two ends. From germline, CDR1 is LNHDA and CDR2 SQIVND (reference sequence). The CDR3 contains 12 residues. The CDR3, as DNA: TGTGCCAGTAGCCTCGGGGACAATGAGCAGTTCTTC. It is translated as CASSLGDNEQFF.

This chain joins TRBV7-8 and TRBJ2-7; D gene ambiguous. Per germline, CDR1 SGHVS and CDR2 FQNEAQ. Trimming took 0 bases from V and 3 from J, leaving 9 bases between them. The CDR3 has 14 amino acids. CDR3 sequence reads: CASSLAVSGYEQYF. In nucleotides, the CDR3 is TGTGCCAGCAGCTTAGCAGTATCGGGCTACGAGCAGTACTTC.

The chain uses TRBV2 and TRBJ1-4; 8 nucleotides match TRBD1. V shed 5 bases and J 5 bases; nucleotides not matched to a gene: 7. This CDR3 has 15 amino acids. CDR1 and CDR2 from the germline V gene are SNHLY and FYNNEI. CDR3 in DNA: TGTGCCAGCAGTCTGGGGACAGGACCCAATGAAAAACTGTTTTTT. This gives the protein CASSLGTGPNEKLFF.

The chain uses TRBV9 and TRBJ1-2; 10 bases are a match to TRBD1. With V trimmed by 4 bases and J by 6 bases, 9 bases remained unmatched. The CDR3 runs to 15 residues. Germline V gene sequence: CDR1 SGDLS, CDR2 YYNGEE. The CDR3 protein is CASSFAGTGVDGYTF. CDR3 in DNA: TGTGCCAGCAGCTTTGCCGGGACAGGGGTTGATGGCTACACCTTC.

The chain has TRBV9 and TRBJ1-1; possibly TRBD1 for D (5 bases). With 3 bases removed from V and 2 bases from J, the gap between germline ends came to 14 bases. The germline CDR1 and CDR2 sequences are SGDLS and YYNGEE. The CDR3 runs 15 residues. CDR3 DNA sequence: TGTGCCAGCAGCGCCACGACAGACACTAACACTGAAGCTTTCTTT. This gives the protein CASSATTDTNTEAFF.

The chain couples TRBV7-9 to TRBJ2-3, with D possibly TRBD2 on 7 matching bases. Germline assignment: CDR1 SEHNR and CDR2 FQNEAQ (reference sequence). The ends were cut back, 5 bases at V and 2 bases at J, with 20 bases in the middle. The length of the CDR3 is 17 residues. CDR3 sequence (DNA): TGTGCCAGCAGCGCGAGCGGCGGGGGCCCCTCCACAGATACGCAGTATTTT. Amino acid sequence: CASSASGGGPSTDTQYF.

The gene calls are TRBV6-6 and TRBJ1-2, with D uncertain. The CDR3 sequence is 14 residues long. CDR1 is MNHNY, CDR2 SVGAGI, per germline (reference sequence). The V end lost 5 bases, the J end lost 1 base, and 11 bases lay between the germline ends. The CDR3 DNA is TGTGCCAGCAGTCCCGAGGGTTATAACTATGGCTACACCTTC. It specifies CASSPEGYNYGYTF.